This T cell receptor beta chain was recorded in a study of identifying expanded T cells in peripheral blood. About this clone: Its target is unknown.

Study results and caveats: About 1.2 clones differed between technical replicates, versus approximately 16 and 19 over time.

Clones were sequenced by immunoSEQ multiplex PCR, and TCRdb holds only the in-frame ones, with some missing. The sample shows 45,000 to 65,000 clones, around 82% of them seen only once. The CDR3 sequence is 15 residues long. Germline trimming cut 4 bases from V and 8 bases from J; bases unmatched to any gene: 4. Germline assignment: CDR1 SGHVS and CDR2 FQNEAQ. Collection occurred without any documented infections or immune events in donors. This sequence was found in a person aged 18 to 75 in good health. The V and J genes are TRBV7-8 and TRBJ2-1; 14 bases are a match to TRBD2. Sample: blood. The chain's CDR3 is CASSYSGLAGDEQFF. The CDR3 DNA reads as TGTGCCAGCAGCTATTCGGGACTAGCGGGAGATGAGCAGTTCTTC. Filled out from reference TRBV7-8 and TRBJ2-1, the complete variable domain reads GAGVSQSPRYKVAKRGQDVALRCDPISGHVSLFWYQQALGQGPEFLTYFQNEAQLDKSGLPSDRFFAERPEGSVSTLKIQRTQQEDSAVYLCASSYSGLAGDEQFFGPGTRLTVL.